This T cell receptor beta chain was identified during a study of blood T cell repertoires in COVID-19 (dated by TCRdb to about 2020). Looking at the study overall: The collaborator samples originated in the United States, Italy and Spain and spanned the acute and convalescent phases of COVID-19. The material from the prospective study consisted of cDNA or gDNA derived from T cells, B-cell-depleted T cells, or PBMCs. Deeply sampled blood TCRbeta repertoires from subjects exposed to, actively infected with, or recovered from COVID-19 were included in the dataset. The repertoires were released in a freely available public database intended as a resource for research on the immune response to SARS-CoV-2. The samples were drawn from the first 160 participants of the ongoing ImmuneRACE study and from 950 to 1,500 subjects provided by 6 global collaborators. Sample metadata almost always included a de-identified subject ID, COVID-19 status, age in years and sex. Where HLA class I and class II types were available, the types were taken from metadata supplied by the sample provider, not from assay-based typing. Results and caveats for the whole study, not just this receptor: The amount of clinical and demographic metadata varied by source and participant and was provided uncurated.

Each collaborating institution followed its own protocols to collect whole blood in K2EDTA tubes. Collaborator samples were shipped for TCRbeta analysis as frozen whole blood, isolated PBMCs, or DNA extracted from either sample type. V loses 6 bases, J loses 3 bases, and the germline ends lie 15 bases apart. The germline V gene yields SGHRS for CDR1 and YFSETQ for CDR2. The CDR3, from cysteine to phenylalanine, totals 14 residues. Only CDR3 DNA is held: 42 bases, read in frame from base 1. Turning to this clone: Its antigen is still unknown. Base-call qualities are not available, and no considerably larger clone is one nucleotide away.

TCRbeta CDR3 regions were amplified from genomic DNA using the immunoSEQ Assay, a bias-controlled multiplex PCR. From the authors' description of their analysis: Within the assay, amplification of reference gene primers was used to estimate how many nucleated cells each sample contained. Sequence reads were collapsed and filtered to measure the absolute abundance of every unique TCRbeta CDR3 rearrangement. For each sample, productive Simpson clonality was calculated by taking the square root of Simpson's diversity index across productive rearrangements. TCRdb provides this immuneACCESS table in a form limited to in-frame rearrangements. Some clones are lacking; in checked studies, under half of them reflect an unresolved V gene, and why the rest are absent is not known. V and J calls and clone size follow that table, whereas D and trimming were derived from the DNA. This sample has more than 250,000 clones in its table, and around 87% of those were observed once. 1% of the sample lies in the top ten.

The V gene is TRBV5-1 and the J gene is TRBJ1-1; the D gene remains uncertain. The clonotype originates from a middle-aged man with active or convalescent COVID-19. Sequencing was done on a sample of peripheral blood. The CDR3 amino acid sequence is: CASNLAEVDTEAFF. The sequence in DNA is TGCGCCAGCAATCTCGCAGAGGTGGACACTGAAGCTTTCTTT.